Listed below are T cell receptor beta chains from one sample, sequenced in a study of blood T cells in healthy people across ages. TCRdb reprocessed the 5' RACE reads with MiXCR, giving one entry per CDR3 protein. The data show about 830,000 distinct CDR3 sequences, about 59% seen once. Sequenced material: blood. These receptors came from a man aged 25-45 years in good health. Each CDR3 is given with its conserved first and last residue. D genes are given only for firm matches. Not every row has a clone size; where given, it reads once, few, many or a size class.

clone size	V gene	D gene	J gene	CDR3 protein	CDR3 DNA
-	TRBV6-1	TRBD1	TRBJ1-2	CASSGDRGQGHGYTF	TGTGCCAGCAGTGGCGACAGGGGGCAAGGACATGGCTACACCTTC
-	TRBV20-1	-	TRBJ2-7	CSARVGVIYEQYF	TGCAGTGCTAGAGTAGGGGTAATCTACGAGCAGTACTTC
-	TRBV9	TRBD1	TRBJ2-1	CASSPRGQGGMVPSYNEQFF	TGTGCCAGCAGCCCCCGGGGACAGGGGGGTATGGTACCGTCCTACAATGAGCAGTTCTTC
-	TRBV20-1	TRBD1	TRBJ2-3	CSATGGRSDTQYF	TGCAGTGCGACAGGGGGCCGCTCAGATACGCAGTATTTT
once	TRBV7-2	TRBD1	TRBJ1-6	CASSFVSGQGANSPLHF	TGTGCCAGCAGCTTTGTCTCGGGACAGGGAGCTAATTCACCCCTCCACTTT
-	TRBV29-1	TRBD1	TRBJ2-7	CSVGEQGAYEQYF	TGCAGCGTAGGTGAACAGGGGGCGTACGAGCAGTACTTC
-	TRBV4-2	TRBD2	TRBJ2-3	CASSQEWGGTDTQYF	TGTGCCAGCAGCCAAGAGTGGGGGGGGACAGATACGCAGTATTTT
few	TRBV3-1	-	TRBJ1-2	CASSQESRQRLYGYTF	TGTGCCAGCAGCCAAGAAAGTAGACAGAGGCTCTATGGCTACACCTTC
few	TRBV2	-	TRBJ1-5	CASSGRTGNQPQHF	TGTGCCAGCAGTGGACGGACGGGGAATCAGCCCCAGCATTTT
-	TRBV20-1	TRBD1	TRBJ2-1	CSARVQQGANEQFF	TGCAGTGCTAGAGTGCAACAGGGGGCCAATGAGCAGTTCTTC
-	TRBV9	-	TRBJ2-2	CASSVGGGLDTGELFF	TGTGCCAGCAGCGTAGGTGGGGGACTCGACACCGGGGAGCTGTTTTTT
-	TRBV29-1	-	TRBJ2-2	CSVVRGAGGELFF	TGCAGCGTTGTTCGGGGGGCAGGCGGGGAGCTGTTTTTT
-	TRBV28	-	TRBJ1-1	CASSFPFGELNTEAFF	TGTGCCAGCAGTTTCCCCTTTGGGGAGCTGAACACTGAAGCTTTCTTT
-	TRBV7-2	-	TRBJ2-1	CASSLYGQSNEQFF	TGTGCCAGCAGCCTATATGGACAGTCCAATGAGCAGTTCTTC
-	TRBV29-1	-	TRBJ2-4	CSVEEAADIQYF	TGCAGCGTCGAAGAAGCCGCGGACATTCAGTACTTC
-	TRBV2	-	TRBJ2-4	CASSELHKIAKNIQYF	TGTGCCAGCAGTGAATTGCACAAGATAGCCAAAAACATTCAGTACTTC
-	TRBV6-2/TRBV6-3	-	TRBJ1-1	CVSSYGRFSAEAFF	TGTGTCAGCAGTTACGGACGGTTTAGCGCTGAAGCTTTCTTT
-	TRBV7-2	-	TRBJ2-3	CASSLEAQRRDTQYF	TGTGCCAGCAGCTTAGAGGCTCAACGTAGAGATACGCAGTATTTT
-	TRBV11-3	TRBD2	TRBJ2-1	CASSLPSGEQFF	TGTGCCAGCAGCTTACCTAGCGGGGAGCAGTTCTTC
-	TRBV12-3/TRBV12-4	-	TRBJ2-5	CASSLQGGAGETQYF	TGTGCCAGCAGTCTACAGGGTGGGGCAGGTGAGACCCAGTACTTC
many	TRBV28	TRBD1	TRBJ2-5	CATQGGIYETQYF	TGTGCCACCCAAGGGGGCATCTATGAGACCCAGTACTTC
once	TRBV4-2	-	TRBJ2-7	CASSQGNGEQYF	TGTGCCAGCAGCCAAGGGAATGGCGAGCAGTACTTC
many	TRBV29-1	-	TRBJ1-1	CSVDGGTEAFF	TGCAGCGTTGATGGAGGTACTGAAGCTTTCTTT
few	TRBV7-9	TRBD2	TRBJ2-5	CASSSIDGRERETQYF	TGTGCCAGCAGCTCAATCGATGGGAGGGAGCGGGAGACCCAGTACTTC
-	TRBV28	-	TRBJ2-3	CASSLRWAGGTDTQYF	TGTGCCAGCAGTTTAAGGTGGGCAGGGGGCACAGATACGCAGTATTTT
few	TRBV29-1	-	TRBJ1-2	CSASGQIYGYTF	TGCAGCGCCTCGGGACAAATCTATGGCTACACCTTC
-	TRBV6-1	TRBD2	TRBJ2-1	CASTEGGSGGVKWNNEQFF	TGTGCCAGCACCGAGGGAGGTAGCGGGGGGGTAAAGTGGAACAATGAGCAGTTCTTC
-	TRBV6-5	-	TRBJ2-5	CASSYSRRVETQYF	TGTGCCAGCAGTTACTCACGGAGGGTCGAGACCCAGTACTTC
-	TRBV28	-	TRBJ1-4	CASSRAKFWEKLFF	TGTGCCAGCAGTCGAGCGAAGTTTTGGGAAAAACTGTTTTTT
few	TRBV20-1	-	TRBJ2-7	CSARDVPYEQYF	TGCAGTGCTAGAGATGTACCATACGAGCAGTACTTC
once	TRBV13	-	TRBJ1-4	CASSPPGAEKLFF	TGTGCCAGCAGCCCCCCAGGGGCTGAAAAACTGTTTTTT
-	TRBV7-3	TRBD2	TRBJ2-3	CASSPIMAGGFDTQYF	TGTGCCAGCAGCCCCATTATGGCGGGGGGGTTTGATACGCAGTATTTT
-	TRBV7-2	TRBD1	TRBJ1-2	CASSAPGQGRYTF	TGTGCCAGCAGCGCTCCTGGACAGGGTCGCTACACCTTC
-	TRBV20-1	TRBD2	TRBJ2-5	CSERGSGQETQYF	TGCAGTGAGCGGGGATCAGGGCAAGAGACCCAGTACTTC
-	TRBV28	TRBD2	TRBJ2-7	CASMKGGRYEQYF	TGTGCCAGCATGAAGGGAGGGCGGTACGAGCAGTACTTC
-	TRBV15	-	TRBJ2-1	CATSRRGYNEQFF	TGTGCCACCAGCAGAAGGGGCTACAATGAGCAGTTCTTC
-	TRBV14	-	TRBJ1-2	CASSHAWGRAPFNYGYTF	TGTGCCAGCAGCCATGCCTGGGGACGGGCCCCTTTTAACTATGGCTACACCTTC
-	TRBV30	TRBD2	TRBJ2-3	CAWTSGGAYTQYF	TGTGCCTGGACTAGCGGGGGGGCCTATACGCAGTATTTT
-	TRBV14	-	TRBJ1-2	CASSQDMTSRGYTF	TGTGCCAGCAGCCAAGATATGACTTCAAGGGGCTACACCTTC
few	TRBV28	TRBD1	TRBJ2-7	CASIPGQGTHEQYF	TGTGCCAGCATCCCGGGACAGGGGACCCACGAGCAGTACTTC
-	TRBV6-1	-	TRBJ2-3	CASKYGTDTQYF	TGTGCCAGCAAGTATGGCACAGATACGCAGTATTTT
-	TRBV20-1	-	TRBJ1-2	CSARDLLDGYTF	TGCAGTGCTAGGGACCTTCTGGACGGCTACACCTTC
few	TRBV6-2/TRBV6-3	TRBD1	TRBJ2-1	CASSGFGTGGSYNEQFF	TGTGCCAGCAGTGGGTTCGGGACAGGCGGCTCCTACAATGAGCAGTTCTTC
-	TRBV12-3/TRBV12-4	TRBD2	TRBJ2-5	CASSSQRGPQETQYF	TGTGCCAGCAGTTCCCAGCGGGGGCCGCAAGAGACCCAGTACTTC
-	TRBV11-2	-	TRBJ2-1	CASSLERSGEQFF	TGTGCCAGCAGCTTAGAGAGGTCGGGTGAGCAGTTCTTC